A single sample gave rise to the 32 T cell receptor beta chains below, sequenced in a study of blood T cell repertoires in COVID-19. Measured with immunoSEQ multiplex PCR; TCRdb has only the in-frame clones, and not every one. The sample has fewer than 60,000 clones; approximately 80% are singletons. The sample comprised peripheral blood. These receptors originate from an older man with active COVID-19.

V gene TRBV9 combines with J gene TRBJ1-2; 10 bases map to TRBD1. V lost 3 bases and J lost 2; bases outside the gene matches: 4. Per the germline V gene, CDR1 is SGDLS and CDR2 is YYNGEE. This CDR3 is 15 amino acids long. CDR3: CASSAQGQGNYGYTF. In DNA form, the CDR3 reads TGTGCCAGCAGCGCACAGGGACAGGGGAACTATGGCTACACCTTC.

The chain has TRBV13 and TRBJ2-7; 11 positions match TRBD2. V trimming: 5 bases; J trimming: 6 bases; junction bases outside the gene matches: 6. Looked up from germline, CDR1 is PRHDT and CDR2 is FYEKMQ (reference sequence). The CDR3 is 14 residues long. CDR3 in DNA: TGTGCCAGCAGCGGCACCGGGACTAGCGGCGAGCAGTACTTC. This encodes CASSGTGTSGEQYF.

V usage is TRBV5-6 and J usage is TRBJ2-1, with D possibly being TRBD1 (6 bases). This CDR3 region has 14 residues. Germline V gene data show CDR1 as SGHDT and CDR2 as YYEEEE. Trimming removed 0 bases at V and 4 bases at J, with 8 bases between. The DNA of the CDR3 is TGTGCCAGCAGCTTGGGGCAGGGGTACAATGAGCAGTTCTTC. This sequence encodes CASSLGQGYNEQFF.

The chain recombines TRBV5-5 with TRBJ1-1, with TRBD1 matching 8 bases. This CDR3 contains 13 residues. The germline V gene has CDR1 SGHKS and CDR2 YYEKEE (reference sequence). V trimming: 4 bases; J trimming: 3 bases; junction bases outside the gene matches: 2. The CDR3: CASSLDRDTEAFF. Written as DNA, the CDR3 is TGTGCCAGCAGCCTGGACAGGGACACTGAAGCTTTCTTT. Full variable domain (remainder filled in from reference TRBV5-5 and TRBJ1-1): DAGVTQSPTHLIKTRGQQVTLRCSPISGHKSVSWYQQVLGQGPQFIFQYYEKEERGRGNFPDRFSARQFPNYSSELNVNALLLGDSALYLCASSLDRDTEAFFGQGTRLTVV.

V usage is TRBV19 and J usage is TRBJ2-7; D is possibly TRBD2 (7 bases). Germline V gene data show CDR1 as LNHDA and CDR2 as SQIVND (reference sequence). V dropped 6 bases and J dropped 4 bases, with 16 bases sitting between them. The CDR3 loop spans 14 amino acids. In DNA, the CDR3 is TGTGCCAGTAGAGGGGGGGCGGAGGATTACGAGCAGTACTTC. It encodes CASRGGAEDYEQYF.

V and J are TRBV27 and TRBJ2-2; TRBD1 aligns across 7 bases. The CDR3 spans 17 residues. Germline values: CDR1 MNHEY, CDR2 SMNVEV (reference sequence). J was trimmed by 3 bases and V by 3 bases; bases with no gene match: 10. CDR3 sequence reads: CASSLEGTAAYTGELFF. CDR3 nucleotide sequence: TGTGCCAGCAGTTTGGAAGGGACAGCAGCTTACACCGGGGAGCTGTTTTTT.

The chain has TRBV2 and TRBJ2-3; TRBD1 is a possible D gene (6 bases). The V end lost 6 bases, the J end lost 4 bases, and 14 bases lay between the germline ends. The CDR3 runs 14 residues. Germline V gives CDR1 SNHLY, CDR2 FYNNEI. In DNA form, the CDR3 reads TGTGCCAGCAGCCCGGGACAAAGGGCAGATACGCAGTATTTT. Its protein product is CASSPGQRADTQYF. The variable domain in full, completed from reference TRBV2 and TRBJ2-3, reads EPEVTQTPSHQVTQMGQEVILRCVPISNHLYFYWYRQILGQKVEFLVSFYNNEISEKSEIFDDQFSVERPDGSNFTLKIRSTKLEDSAMYFCASSPGQRADTQYFGPGTRLTVL.

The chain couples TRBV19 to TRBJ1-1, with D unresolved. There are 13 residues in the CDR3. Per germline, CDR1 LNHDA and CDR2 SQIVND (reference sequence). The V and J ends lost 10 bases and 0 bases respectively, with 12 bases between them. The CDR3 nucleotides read TGTGCCATCGGCGGTAGTATGAACACTGAAGCTTTCTTT. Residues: CAIGGSMNTEAFF.

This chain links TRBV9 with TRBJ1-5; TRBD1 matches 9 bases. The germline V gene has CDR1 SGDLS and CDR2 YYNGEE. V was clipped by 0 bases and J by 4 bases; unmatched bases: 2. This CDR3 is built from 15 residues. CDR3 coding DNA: TGTGCCAGCAGCGTAGCCGGGACAGGGAATCAGCCCCAGCATTTT. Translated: CASSVAGTGNQPQHF.

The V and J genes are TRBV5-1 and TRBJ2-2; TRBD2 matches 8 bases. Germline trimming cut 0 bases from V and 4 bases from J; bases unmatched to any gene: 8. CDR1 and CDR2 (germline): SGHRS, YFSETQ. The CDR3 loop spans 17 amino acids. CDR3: CASSLANGGAVTGELFF. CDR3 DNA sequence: TGCGCCAGCAGCTTGGCCAACGGGGGGGCTGTCACCGGGGAGCTGTTTTTT.

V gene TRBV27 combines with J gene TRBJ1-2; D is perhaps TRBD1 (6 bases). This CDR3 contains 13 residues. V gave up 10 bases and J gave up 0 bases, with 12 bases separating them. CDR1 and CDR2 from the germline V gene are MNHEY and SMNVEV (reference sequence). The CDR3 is CATLDRANYGYTF. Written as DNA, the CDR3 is TGTGCCACCCTGGACAGAGCTAACTATGGCTACACCTTC.

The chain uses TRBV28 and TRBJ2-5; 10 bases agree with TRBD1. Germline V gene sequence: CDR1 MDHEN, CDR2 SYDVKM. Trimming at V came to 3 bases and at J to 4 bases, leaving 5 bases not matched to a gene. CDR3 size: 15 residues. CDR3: CASSFLGTGAETQYF. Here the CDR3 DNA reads TGTGCCAGCAGTTTCTTGGGGACAGGGGCAGAGACCCAGTACTTC.

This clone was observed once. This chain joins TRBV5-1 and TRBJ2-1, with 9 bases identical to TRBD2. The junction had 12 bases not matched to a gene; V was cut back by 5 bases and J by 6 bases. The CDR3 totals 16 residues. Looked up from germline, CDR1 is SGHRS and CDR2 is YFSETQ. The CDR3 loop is CASRSDLLAGSNEQFF. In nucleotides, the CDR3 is TGCGCCAGCAGATCAGACCTCCTAGCGGGGAGCAATGAGCAGTTCTTC.

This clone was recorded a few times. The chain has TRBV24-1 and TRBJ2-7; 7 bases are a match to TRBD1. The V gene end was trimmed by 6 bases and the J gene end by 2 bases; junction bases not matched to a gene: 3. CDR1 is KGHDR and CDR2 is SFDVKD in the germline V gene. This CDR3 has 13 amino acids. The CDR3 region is CATSPGQAYEQYF. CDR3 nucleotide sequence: TGTGCCACCAGTCCCGGACAGGCCTACGAGCAGTACTTC.

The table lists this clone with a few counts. CDR3 residues: CASSLQEQLFSGNTIYF. In DNA, the CDR3 is TGTGCCAGCAGTCTACAGGAGCAGCTCTTCTCTGGAAACACCATATATTTT. The chain carries TRBV6-2 or TRBV6-3 and TRBJ1-3; tentatively, D is TRBD1 (5 bases). V was shortened by 5 bases and J by 0 bases, with 17 bases between the two germline ends. CDR3 length: 17 amino acids. The germline CDR1 and CDR2 sequences are MNHEY and SVGEGT.

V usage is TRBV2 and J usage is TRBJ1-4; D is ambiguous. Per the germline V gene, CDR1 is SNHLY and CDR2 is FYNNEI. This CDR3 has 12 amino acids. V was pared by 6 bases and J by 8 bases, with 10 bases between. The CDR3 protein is CASRGGGEKLFF. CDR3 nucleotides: TGTGCCAGCAGGGGAGGTGGGGAAAAACTGTTTTTT.

The CDR3 protein is CASSPTGTGGTDTQYF. The CDR3 DNA sequence: TGTGCCAGCAGTCCGACCGGGACAGGGGGGACAGATACGCAGTATTTT. The chain combines TRBV28 with TRBJ2-3; 11 bases map to TRBD1. The CDR3 sequence is 16 residues long. Losses at the gene ends were 5 bases for V and 3 bases for J; bases not matched to a gene: 7. Germline loops: CDR1 MDHEN, CDR2 SYDVKM.

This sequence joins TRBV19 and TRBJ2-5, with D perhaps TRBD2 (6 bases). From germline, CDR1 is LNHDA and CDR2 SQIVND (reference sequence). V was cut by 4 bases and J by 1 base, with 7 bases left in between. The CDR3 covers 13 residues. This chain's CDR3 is CASSSGVQETQYF. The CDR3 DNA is TGTGCCAGTAGTAGCGGGGTCCAAGAGACCCAGTACTTC. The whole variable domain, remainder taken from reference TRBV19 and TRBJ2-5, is DGGITQSPKYLFRKEGQNVTLSCEQNLNHDAMYWYRQDPGQGLRLIYYSQIVNDFQKGDIAEGYSVSREKKESFPLTVTSAQKNPTAFYLCASSSGVQETQYFGPGTRLLVL.

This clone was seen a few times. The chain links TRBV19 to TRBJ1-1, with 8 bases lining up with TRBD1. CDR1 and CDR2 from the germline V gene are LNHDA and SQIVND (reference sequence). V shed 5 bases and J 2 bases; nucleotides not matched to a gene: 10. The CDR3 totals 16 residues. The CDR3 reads CASSPRTGKDNTEAFF. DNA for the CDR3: TGTGCCAGTAGTCCCCGGACAGGGAAGGATAACACTGAAGCTTTCTTT.

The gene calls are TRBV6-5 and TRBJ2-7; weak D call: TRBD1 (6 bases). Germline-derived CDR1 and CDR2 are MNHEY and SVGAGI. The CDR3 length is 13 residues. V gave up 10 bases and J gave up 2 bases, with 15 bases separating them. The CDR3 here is CATSPRDTYEQYF. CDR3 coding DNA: TGTGCCACCTCCCCCCGGGACACCTACGAGCAGTACTTC.

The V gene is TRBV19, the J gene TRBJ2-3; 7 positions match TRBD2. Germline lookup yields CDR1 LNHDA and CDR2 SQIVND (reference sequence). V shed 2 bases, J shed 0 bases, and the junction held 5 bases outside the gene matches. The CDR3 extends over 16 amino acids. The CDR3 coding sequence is TGTGCCAGTAGTATATACGGCGGGGGAAGCACAGATACGCAGTATTTT. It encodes CASSIYGGGSTDTQYF.

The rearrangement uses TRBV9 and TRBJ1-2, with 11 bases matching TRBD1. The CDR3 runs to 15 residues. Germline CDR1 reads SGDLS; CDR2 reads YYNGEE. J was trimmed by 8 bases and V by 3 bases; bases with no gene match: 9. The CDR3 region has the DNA TGTGCCAGCAGCGCCGGGACAGGGGGTAAAGAAGGCTACACCTTC. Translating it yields CASSAGTGGKEGYTF.

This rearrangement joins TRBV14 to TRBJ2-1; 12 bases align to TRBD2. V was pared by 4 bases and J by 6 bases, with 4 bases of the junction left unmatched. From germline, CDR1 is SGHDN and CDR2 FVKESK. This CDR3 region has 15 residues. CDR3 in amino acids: CASSPGLAGINEQFF. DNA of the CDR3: TGTGCCAGCAGCCCTGGACTAGCGGGGATCAATGAGCAGTTCTTC.

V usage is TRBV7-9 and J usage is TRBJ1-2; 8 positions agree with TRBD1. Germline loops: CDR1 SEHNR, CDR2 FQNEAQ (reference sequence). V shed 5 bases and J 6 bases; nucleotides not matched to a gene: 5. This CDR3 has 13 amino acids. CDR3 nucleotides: TGTGCCAGCAGCAGAGGACAGGGACATGGCTACACCTTC. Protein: CASSRGQGHGYTF.

CDR3 DNA: TGTGCCAGCAGCGTAGGTCAGAACGCGCAGTATTTT. Protein product: CASSVGQNAQYF. The genes are TRBV9 and TRBJ2-3, with unresolved D. CDR1 and CDR2 (germline): SGDLS, YYNGEE. The CDR3 is made up of 12 amino acids. The germline V and J ends were trimmed by 0 bases and 10 bases, with 9 bases remaining between them.

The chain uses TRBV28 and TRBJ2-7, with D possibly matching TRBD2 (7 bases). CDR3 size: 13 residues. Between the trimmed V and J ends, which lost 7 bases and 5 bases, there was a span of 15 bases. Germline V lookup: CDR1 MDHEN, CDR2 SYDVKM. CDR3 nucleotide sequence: TGTGCCAGCATAGACGGGGGGCGGAACGAGCAGTACTTC. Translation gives CASIDGGRNEQYF.

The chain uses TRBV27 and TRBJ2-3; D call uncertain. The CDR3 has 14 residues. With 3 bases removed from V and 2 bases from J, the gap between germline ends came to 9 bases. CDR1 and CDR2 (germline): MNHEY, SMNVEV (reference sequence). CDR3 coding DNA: TGTGCCAGCAGTTTTCTTAACACCACAGATACGCAGTATTTT. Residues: CASSFLNTTDTQYF.

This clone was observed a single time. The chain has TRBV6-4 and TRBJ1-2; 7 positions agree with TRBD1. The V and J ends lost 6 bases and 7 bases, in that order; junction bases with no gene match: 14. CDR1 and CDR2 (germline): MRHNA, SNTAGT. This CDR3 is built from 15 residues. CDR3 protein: CASSRNVQGNVGYTF. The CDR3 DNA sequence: TGTGCCAGCAGCCGGAACGTACAGGGGAACGTTGGCTACACCTTC.

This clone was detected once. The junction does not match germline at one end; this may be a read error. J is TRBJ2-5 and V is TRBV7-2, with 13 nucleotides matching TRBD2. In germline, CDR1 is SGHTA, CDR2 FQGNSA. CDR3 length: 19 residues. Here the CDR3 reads CASSGITSGGEYKQGTQYF. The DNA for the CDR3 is TGTGCCAGCAGCGGCATTACTAGCGGGGGGGAGTACAAACAAGGGACCCAGTACTTC.

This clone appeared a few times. The CDR3 coding sequence is TGTGCCAGCAGCTCCGGTTTGCCTCAGCCCCAGCATTTT. It yields the protein CASSSGLPQPQHF. The chain combines TRBV7-2 with TRBJ1-5; D remains unclear. Germline lookup yields CDR1 SGHTA and CDR2 FQGNSA. This CDR3 is 13 amino acids long. The V gene lost 4 bases and the J gene lost 6 bases, with 10 bases spanning the gap. The full variable domain, its missing parts supplied by reference TRBV7-2 and TRBJ1-5, is GAGVSQSPSNKVTEKGKDVELRCDPISGHTALYWYRQSLGQGLEFLIYFQGNSAPDKSGLPSDRFSAERTGGSVSTLTIQRTQQEDSAVYLCASSSGLPQPQHFGDGTRLSIL.

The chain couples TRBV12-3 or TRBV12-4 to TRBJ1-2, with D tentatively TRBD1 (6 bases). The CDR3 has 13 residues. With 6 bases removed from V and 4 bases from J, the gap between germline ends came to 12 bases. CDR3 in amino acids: CASRPTGSYGYTF. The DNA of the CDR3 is TGTGCCAGCAGACCCACAGGGTCCTATGGCTACACCTTC.

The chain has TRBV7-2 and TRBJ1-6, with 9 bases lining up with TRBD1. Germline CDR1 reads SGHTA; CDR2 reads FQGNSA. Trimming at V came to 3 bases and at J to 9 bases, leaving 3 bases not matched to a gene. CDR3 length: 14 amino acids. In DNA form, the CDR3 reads TGTGCCAGCAGCTTGGGACAGGGTAGTTCACCCCTCCACTTT. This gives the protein CASSLGQGSSPLHF. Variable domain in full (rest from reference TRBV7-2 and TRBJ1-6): GAGVSQSPSNKVTEKGKDVELRCDPISGHTALYWYRQSLGQGLEFLIYFQGNSAPDKSGLPSDRFSAERTGGSVSTLTIQRTQQEDSAVYLCASSLGQGSSPLHFGNGTRLTVT.